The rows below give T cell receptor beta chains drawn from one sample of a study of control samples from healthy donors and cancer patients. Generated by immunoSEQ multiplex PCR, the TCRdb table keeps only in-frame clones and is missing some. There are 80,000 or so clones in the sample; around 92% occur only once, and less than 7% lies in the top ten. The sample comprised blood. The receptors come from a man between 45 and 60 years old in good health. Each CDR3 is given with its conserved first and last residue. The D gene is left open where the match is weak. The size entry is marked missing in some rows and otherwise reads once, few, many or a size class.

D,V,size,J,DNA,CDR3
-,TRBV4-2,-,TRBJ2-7,TGTGCCAGCAGCCAAGACATAGCCTCCTACGAGCAGTACTTC,CASSQDIASYEQYF
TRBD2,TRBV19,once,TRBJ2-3,TGTGCCAGTAGTATCGGGCTAGCGGGGACGTTGGATACGCAGTATTTT,CASSIGLAGTLDTQYF
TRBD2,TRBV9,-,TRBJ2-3,TGTGCCAGCAGCGTAGGAGGTAGCGGGGCTACAGATACGCAGTATTTT,CASSVGGSGATDTQYF
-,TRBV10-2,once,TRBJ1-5,TGCGCCAGCAGTGAGACGAATCAGCCCCAGCATTTT,CASSETNQPQHF
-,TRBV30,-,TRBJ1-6,TGTGCCTGGAGCCTCATGTACGAAGGAGGACCGAATTCACCCCTCCACTTT,CAWSLMYEGGPNSPLHF
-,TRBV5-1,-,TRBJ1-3,TGCGCCAGCAGCTGGGATGTGGGTGGCTCTGGAAACACCATATATTTT,CASSWDVGGSGNTIYF
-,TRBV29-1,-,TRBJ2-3,TGCAGCGAAAGCTTGGCCACAGATACGCAGTATTTT,CSESLATDTQYF
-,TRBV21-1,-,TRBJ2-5,TGTGCCAGCAGCAAGTGGCTAGGGGCCGGGGAGGGGGGAGAGACCCAGTACTTC,CASSKWLGAGEGGETQYF
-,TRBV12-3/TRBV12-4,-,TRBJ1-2,TGTGCCAGCTGTCGCCGACAGATTGATGGCTACACCTTC,CASCRRQIDGYTF
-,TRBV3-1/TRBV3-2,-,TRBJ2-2,TGTGCCAGCAGCCCCCTAGGACAGAGCTACACCGGGGAGCTGTTTTTT,CASSPLGQSYTGELFF
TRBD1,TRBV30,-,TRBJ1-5,TGTGCCTGGAGTGTACAGCGGACAGGGGGCACTCAGCCCCAGCATTTT,CAWSVQRTGGTQPQHF
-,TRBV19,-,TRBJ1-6,TGTGCCAGTACCTCCTCGGTGGGGGGGAATTCACCCCTCCACTTT,CASTSSVGGNSPLHF